This T cell receptor (beta chain) was recovered during a study of blood T cell repertoires in COVID-19. Trimming removed 4 bases from V and 0 bases from J, with 10 bases in between. Germline-derived CDR1 and CDR2 are MGHDK and SYGVNS. CDR3 length equals 16 residues. Authors' processing steps: Reference gene primer amplification in the assay estimated nucleated cell counts. Sequencing used immunoSEQ multiplex PCR; TCRdb keeps in-frame clones, though not all of them. The DNA gave D and trimming, while V, J and clone size come from that table. This sample carries over 200,000 clones, 86% of them seen once, and the ten largest clones take around 16%.

The receptor was derived from a man aged 18 to 29 who had recovered from COVID-19. The chain is built from TRBV25-1 and TRBJ1-6; D gene uncertain. The sequencing sample was made of PBMCs or T cells enriched from blood (not recorded which). CDR3 nucleotides: TGTGCCAGCAGTGGAACGGGGAACTCCTATAATTCACCCCTCCACTTT. It is translated as CASSGTGNSYNSPLHF.